These T cell receptor beta chains were read from a single sample in a study of T cell responses to AZD1222 COVID-19 vaccine. Clones were read by immunoSEQ multiplex PCR, and TCRdb kept only the in-frame ones, dropping some. The sample includes about 140,000 clones, about 88% of them seen just once. This specimen consisted of peripheral blood, obtained on day 0 of AZD1222 vaccination. The origin of the receptors is an adult in good health. Each CDR3 is given with its conserved first and last residue. The order of the fields is V gene, D gene, J gene, CDR3 protein, CDR3 DNA. D genes are given only for firm matches.

TRBV6-4	NA	TRBJ2-3	CASSALSTDTQYF	TGTGCCAGCAGTGCCCTTAGCACAGATACGCAGTATTTT
TRBV6-1	NA	TRBJ1-2	CASSEEQHYGYTF	TGTGCCAGCAGTGAAGAACAGCACTATGGCTACACCTTC
TRBV28	NA	TRBJ2-7	CASSSGLARSYEQYF	TGTGCCAGCAGTTCCGGACTTGCGAGGTCCTACGAGCAGTACTTC
TRBV27	TRBD1	TRBJ1-1	CASSLTWDRRNTEAFF	TGTGCCAGCAGTCTCACCTGGGACAGGCGGAACACTGAAGCTTTCTTT
TRBV5-1	NA	TRBJ1-1	CASSLPGHTEAFF	TGCGCCAGCAGCTTGCCAGGGCACACTGAAGCTTTCTTT
TRBV5-1	NA	TRBJ1-3	CASSSRPSGNTIYF	TGCGCCAGCAGCTCCCGACCCTCTGGAAACACCATATATTTT
TRBV19	TRBD2	TRBJ2-1	CASSLGLAGLTYNEQFF	TGTGCCAGTAGTCTCGGACTAGCGGGCCTAACCTACAATGAGCAGTTCTTC
TRBV27	NA	TRBJ1-2	CASSLTSNYGYTF	TGTGCCAGCAGTTTAACAAGCAACTATGGCTACACCTTC
TRBV18	TRBD1	TRBJ2-1	CASSPGDREYNEQFF	TGTGCCAGCTCACCGGGGGACAGAGAGTACAATGAGCAGTTCTTC
TRBV28	NA	TRBJ1-1	CASSLTENTEAFF	TGTGCCAGCAGTTTGACAGAGAACACTGAAGCTTTCTTT
TRBV5-1	TRBD2	TRBJ2-7	CASSPGLAGARGEQYF	TGCGCCAGCAGCCCCGGACTAGCGGGAGCTAGGGGCGAGCAGTACTTC
TRBV5-1	NA	TRBJ2-5	CASSLQGHGSQETQYF	TGCGCCAGCAGCTTACAGGGACACGGGTCACAAGAGACCCAGTACTTC
TRBV5-8	NA	TRBJ1-5	CASSLEWGLSNQPQHF	TGTGCCAGCAGCTTGGAGTGGGGACTTAGCAATCAGCCCCAGCATTTT
TRBV5-1	NA	TRBJ1-3	CASSLDGPSSGNTIYF	TGCGCCAGCAGCTTGGATGGGCCCTCCTCTGGAAACACCATATATTTT
TRBV6-6	NA	TRBJ1-2	CASSERAPQGGYTF	TGTGCCAGCAGCGAACGGGCACCTCAGGGGGGCTACACCTTC
TRBV5-5	TRBD1	TRBJ1-4	CASSLFGQDEKLFF	TGTGCCAGCAGCTTATTCGGACAGGATGAAAAACTGTTTTTT
TRBV5-8	NA	TRBJ1-1	CASSFRGFNTEAFF	TGTGCCAGCAGCTTTCGAGGGTTTAACACTGAAGCTTTCTTT
TRBV5-1	NA	TRBJ2-6	CASSVSRGANVLTF	TGCGCCAGCAGTGTTTCGAGGGGGGCCAACGTCCTGACTTTC
TRBV7-6	NA	TRBJ1-3	CASSLGTAHGNTIYF	TGTGCCAGCAGCTTAGGGACGGCGCACGGAAACACCATATATTTT
TRBV4-2	TRBD2	TRBJ2-5	CASSPGLAGTKTQYF	TGTGCCAGCAGCCCCGGACTAGCGGGAACCAAGACCCAGTACTTC
TRBV6-4	NA	TRBJ1-6	CASSDRGSRSPLHF	TGTGCCAGCAGTGACAGGGGATCTCGGTCACCCCTCCACTTT